This T cell receptor (beta chain) was sequenced for a study of blood T cell repertoires in COVID-19. Trimming took 5 bases from V and 0 from J, leaving 19 bases between them. The germline V gene has CDR1 SEHNR and CDR2 FQNEAQ (reference sequence). The CDR3 totals 18 residues. Only in-frame clones appear in the TCRdb table, and some are missing; sequencing was by immunoSEQ multiplex PCR. The sample contains about 310,000 clones, approximately 83% of which appear only once. This sequence originates from a man aged 25 to 40 who had recovered from COVID-19. The sample was PBMCs or T cells enriched from blood (not recorded which). V usage is TRBV7-9 and J usage is TRBJ1-4, with D perhaps matching TRBD1 (5 bases). The CDR3 protein is CASSRGAAGLATNEKLFF. The CDR3 nucleotides are TGTGCCAGCAGCCGCGGGGCAGCGGGACTCGCAACTAATGAAAAACTGTTTTTT.